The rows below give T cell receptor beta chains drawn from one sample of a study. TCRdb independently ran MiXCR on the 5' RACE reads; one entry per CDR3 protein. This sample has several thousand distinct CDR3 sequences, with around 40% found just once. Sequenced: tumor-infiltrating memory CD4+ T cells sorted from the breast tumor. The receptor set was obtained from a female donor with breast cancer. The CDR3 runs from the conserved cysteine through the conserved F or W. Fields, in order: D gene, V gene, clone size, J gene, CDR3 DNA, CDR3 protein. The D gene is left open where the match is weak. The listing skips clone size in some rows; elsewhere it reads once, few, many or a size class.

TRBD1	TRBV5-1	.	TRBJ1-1	TGCGCCAGCAGCTTGGGGACAGGGGGGATCACTGAAGCTTTCTTT	CASSLGTGGITEAFF
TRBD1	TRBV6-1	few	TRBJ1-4	TGTGCCAGCAGCAGGACAGGGGATAATGAAAAACTGTTTTTT	CASSRTGDNEKLFF
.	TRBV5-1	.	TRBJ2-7	TGCGCCAGCACTCCAATCCCCCCGGGACTTAAGACGGGTTACGAGCAGTACTTC	CASTPIPPGLKTGYEQYF
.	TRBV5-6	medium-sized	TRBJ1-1	TGTGCCAGCAGCTTGGGGGCGGGTTTTAGGGCTGAAGCTTTCTTT	CASSLGAGFRAEAFF
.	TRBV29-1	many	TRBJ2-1	TGCAGCGTTGAGTTAGGAGCGGTAACCTACAATGAGCAGTTCTTC	CSVELGAVTYNEQFF
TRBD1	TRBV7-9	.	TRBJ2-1	TGTGCCAGCAGCCCCACGACAGGGAACGAGCAGTTCTTC	CASSPTTGNEQFF
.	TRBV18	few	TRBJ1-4	TGTGCCAGCTCACCAACCAGGGGTGCTAATGAAAAACTGTTTTTT	CASSPTRGANEKLFF
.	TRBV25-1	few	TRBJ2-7	TGTGCCAGCAGTTACCAGGGAAGGTACGAGCAGTACTTC	CASSYQGRYEQYF
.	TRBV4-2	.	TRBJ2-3	TGTGCCAGCAGCCAAGCGGGGAGTGCAGATACGCAGTATTTT	CASSQAGSADTQYF
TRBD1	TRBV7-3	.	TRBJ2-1	TGTGCCAGCAGCTTAACAGGGGACAGGGGTTTCAATGAGCAGTTCTTC	CASSLTGDRGFNEQFF
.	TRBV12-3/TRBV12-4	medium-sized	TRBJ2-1	TGTGCCAGCAGTTTTTTGCGGGAACGGTTACTCTTC	CASSFLRERLLF
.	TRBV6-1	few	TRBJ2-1	TGTGCCAGTAGTGCGCGGGGCGCGTACAATGAGCATTTCTTC	CASSARGAYNEHFF
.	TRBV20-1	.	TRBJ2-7	TGCAGTGCTGCCGTTAGGAACAGGCAGGCCTACGAGCAGTACTTC	CSAAVRNRQAYEQYF
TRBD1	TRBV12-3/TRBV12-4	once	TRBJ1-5	TGTGCTAGCAGTCCCCGACAGGGTGGGGCACGTCAGCCCCAGCATTTT	CASSPRQGGARQPQHF
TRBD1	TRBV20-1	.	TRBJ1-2	TGCAGTGCTAGAGATCCCGGACAGGGGAGCTATGGCTACACCTTC	CSARDPGQGSYGYTF
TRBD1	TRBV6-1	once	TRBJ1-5	TGTGCCAGCAGGAACACAGGGGCTACTCAGCCCCAGCATTTT	CASRNTGATQPQHF
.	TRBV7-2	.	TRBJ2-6	TGTGCCAGCGGCTTAAAGGCGGACGCCAACGTCCTGACTTTC	CASGLKADANVLTF
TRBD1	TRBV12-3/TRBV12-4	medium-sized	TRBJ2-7	TGTGCCAGCAGTTTCCGGACAGGGATGGGGGAGCAGTACTTC	CASSFRTGMGEQYF
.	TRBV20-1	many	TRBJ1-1	TGCAGTGCTCCTATTAACACTGAAGCTTTCTTT	CSAPINTEAFF
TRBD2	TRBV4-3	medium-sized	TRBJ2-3	TGCGCCAGCAGCCAAGGGACTAGCGGGATGATAGATACGCAGTATTTT	CASSQGTSGMIDTQYF
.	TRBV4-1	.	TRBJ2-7	TGCGCCAGCAGCCCATCGGGCGGGTACGAGCAGTACTTC	CASSPSGGYEQYF
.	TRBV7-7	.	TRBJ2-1	TGTGCTAGCAGCTTCGGGAGTCCAGGGAACAATGAGCAGTTCTTC	CASSFGSPGNNEQFF
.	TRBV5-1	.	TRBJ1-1	TGCGCCAGCAGCTTAACGGGAAGTGAAGCTTTCTTT	CASSLTGSEAFF
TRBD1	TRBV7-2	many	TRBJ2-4	TGTGCCAGCAGATCCACGGGCGCGGGCAGGGGGCGAAACATTCAGTACTTC	CASRSTGAGRGRNIQYF
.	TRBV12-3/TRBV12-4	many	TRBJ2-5	TGTGCCAGCAGTCTCTCCCCCCAAGAGACCCAGTACTTC	CASSLSPQETQYF
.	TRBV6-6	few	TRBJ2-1	TGTGCCAGCAGTTCCCATACAGGGAACTCCTACAATGAGCAGTTCTTC	CASSSHTGNSYNEQFF
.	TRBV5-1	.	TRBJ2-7	TGCGCCAGCAGCTCGTCCCATAGGGGATACGAGCAGTACTTC	CASSSSHRGYEQYF
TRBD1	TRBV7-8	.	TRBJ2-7	TGTGCCAGCAGCGCCGGGACAGGCCGCTCCTACGAGCAGTACTTC	CASSAGTGRSYEQYF
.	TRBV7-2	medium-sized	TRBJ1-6	TGTGCCAGCAGCTTACAGGGCCCTAATTCACCCCTCCACTTT	CASSLQGPNSPLHF
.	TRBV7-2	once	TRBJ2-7	TGTGCCAGCAGCTCGGGACCGCGGGACGAGCAGTACTTC	CASSSGPRDEQYF
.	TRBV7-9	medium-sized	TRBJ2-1	TGTGCCAGCAGCTCCCTTGAGCAGTTCTTC	CASSSLEQFF
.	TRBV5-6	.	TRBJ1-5	TGTGCCAGCAGCCTTGGACGGGGCCAGCCCCTGCGTTTT	CASSLGRGQPLRF
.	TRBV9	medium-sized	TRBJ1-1	TGTGCCAGCAGCGTGGACACAGGGAGCACTGAAGCTTTCTTT	CASSVDTGSTEAFF
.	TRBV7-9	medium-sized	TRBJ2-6	TGTGCCAGCGGGGAGGGGGCTGGGGCCAACGTCCTGACTTTC	CASGEGAGANVLTF
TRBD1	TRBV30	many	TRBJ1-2	TGTGCCTGGGCCAGGGACAGGGGCAGGCCATATGGCTACACCTTC	CAWARDRGRPYGYTF
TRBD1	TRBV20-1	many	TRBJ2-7	TGCAGTGCTAGGGGCCGAGGGGACAGTAACTACGAGCAGTACTTC	CSARGRGDSNYEQYF
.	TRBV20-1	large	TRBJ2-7	TGCAGTGCTAGAGGGGACAACTACGAGCAGTACTTC	CSARGDNYEQYF
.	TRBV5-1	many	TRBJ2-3	TGCGCCAGCAGACCTAGTAAGGGGGCAGATACGCAGTATTTT	CASRPSKGADTQYF
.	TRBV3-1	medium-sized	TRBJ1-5	TGTGCCAGCAGCCAACGCGATGGTCAGCCCCAGCATTTT	CASSQRDGQPQHF
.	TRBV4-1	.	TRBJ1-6	TGCGCCAGCAGCCAGAGTGGCGGAGGGGATGCTGGGAATACACCCCTCCACTTT	CASSQSGGGDAGNTPLHF
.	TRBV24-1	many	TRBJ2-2	TGTGCCACCAGTGATTTGCTAGGGGCCGGGGAGCTGTTTTTT	CATSDLLGAGELFF
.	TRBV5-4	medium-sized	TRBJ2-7	TGTGCCAGCAGCGCGAGGGACTCCTCCTACGAGCAGTACTTC	CASSARDSSYEQYF
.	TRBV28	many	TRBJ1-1	TGTGCCAGCAGTTCTACTTACAGGAACACTGAAGCTTTCTTT	CASSSTYRNTEAFF
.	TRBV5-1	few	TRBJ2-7	TGCGCCAGCAGTCCTGACGGTAGAACCTCCTACGAGCAGTACTTC	CASSPDGRTSYEQYF
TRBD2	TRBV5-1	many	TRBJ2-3	TGCGCCAGCAGCTTGGCCTCGGCGGGGGGGGGTACGCAGTATTTT	CASSLASAGGGTQYF
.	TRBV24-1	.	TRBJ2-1	TGTGCCACCAGTGACTCCCGAGGGCATTTCTACAATGAGCAGTTCTTC	CATSDSRGHFYNEQFF
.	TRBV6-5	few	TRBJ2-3	TGTGCCAGCAGTTACTCGAAAAGTTATACGCAGTATTTT	CASSYSKSYTQYF
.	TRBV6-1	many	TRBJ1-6	TGTGCCAGCAGTCGTGAAGCGGGGGAGCCGAATTCACCCCTCCACTTT	CASSREAGEPNSPLHF
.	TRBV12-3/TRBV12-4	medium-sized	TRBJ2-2	TGTGCCAGCAGTTTACTTAAGGCCGGGGAGCTGTTTTTT	CASSLLKAGELFF
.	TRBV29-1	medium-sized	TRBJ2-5	TGCAGCGTTAGATCTACAGGGCTGGAGACCCAGTACTTC	CSVRSTGLETQYF
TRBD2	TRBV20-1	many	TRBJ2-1	TGCAGTGCTAGAGATCCCCTCGGGCTAGCGGGGGGCCGAACTGACAATGAGCAGTTCTTC	CSARDPLGLAGGRTDNEQFF
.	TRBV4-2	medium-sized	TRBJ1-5	TGTGCCAGCAGCCAAGATAGGGGGGGCGCCCAGCCCCAGCATTTT	CASSQDRGGAQPQHF
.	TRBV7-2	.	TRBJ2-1	TGTGCCAGCAGCCAGGGGGGGGGGATCCCTGAGCAGTTCTTC	CASSQGGGIPEQFF
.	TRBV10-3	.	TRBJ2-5	TGTGCCATCAGTGAGTCGAGTTCCCAAGAGACCCAGTACTTC	CAISESSSQETQYF
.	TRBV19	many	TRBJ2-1	TGTGCCAGTAGCCTAATGGGCAGAGTTCCCGACAATGAGCAGTTCTTC	CASSLMGRVPDNEQFF
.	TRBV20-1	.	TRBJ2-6	TGCAGTGCTATGAGGGCTGGGGCCAACGTCCTGACTTTC	CSAMRAGANVLTF
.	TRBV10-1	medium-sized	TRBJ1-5	TGCGCCAGCAGTGATACCAATCAGCCCCAGCATTTT	CASSDTNQPQHF
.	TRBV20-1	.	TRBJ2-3	TGCAGTGCTAGGACACTTGGCTACAATGAGCAGTATTTT	CSARTLGYNEQYF
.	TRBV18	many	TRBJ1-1	TGTGCCAGCTCAACTTCCAGGGATAGTGAAGCTTTCTTT	CASSTSRDSEAFF
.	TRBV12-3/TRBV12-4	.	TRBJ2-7	TGTGCCAGCAGTTTACGAACAGTTTGCGACCGCGAGCAGTACTTC	CASSLRTVCDREQYF